Many counts were recorded for the clone carrying this T cell receptor beta chain. Antigen specificity is unknown. This specimen belongs to a study of shared clonotypes between healthy human individuals. Study information: Each donor's CD8 memory used one plate, CD8 naive two, each CD4 subset three.

The split of CD4+ cells yielded CD45RA+ naive and CD45RA-negative memory subsets. General observations from the study: Among donors, the sharing of clonotypes was expected to be influenced by sequencing depth. The sole specimen, blood, was sampled, and tissue repertoires likely differ.

Germline loops: CDR1 SGHRS, CDR2 YFSETQ. This CDR3 is 15 amino acids long. J was trimmed by 7 bases and V by 0 bases; bases with no gene match: 3. TCRdb keeps only in-frame clones here, not all; method: immunoSEQ multiplex PCR. There are about 1.1 million clones in the sample; roughly 80% occur only once, and approximately 0.9% lies in the top ten. The specimen sequenced was memory CD4+ T cells from PBMCs. Stated subset: CD45RA-negative fraction. The rearrangement links TRBV5-1 to TRBJ1-6; 8 bases line up with TRBD1. The sequence came from a man between 18 and 35 years old in good health. Some clones in this sample may be carry-over from other donors' samples. This chain's CDR3 is CASSLGQGLNSPLHF. The CDR3 DNA follows: TGCGCCAGCAGCTTGGGACAGGGGTTGAATTCACCCCTCCACTTT.